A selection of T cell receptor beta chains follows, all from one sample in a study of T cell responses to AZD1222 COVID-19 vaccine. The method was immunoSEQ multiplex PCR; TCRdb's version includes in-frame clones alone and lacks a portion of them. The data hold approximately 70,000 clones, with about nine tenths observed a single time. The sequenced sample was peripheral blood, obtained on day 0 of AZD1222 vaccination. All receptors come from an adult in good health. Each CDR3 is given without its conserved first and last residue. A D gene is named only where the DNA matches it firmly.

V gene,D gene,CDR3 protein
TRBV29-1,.,SAKTSTYEQY
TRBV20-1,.,SASGDSGNTIY
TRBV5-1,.,ASSLEDQETQY
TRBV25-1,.,ASRFFGGEAF
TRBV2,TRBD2,ASSAGLAGPTDTQY
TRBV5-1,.,ASSPSTGGNTEAF
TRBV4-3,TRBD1,ASSQDGGQGSYEQY
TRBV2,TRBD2,ASREPSGGWDTQY
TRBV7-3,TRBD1,ASSPSNTGAAGYT
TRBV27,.,ASSRDWGYNEQF
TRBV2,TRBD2,ASNSGRTYNEQF
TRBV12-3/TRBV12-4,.,ASSLRNTEAF
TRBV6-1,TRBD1,ASSEGQGRTYEQY
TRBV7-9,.,ASRQSINSPLH
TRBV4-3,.,ASSQSVTKTQY
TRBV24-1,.,ATSDSGQPQH
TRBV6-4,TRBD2,ASSVLAGGTDTQY
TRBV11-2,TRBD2,ASSFSSGRSGELF
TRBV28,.,ASSFGGIGYT
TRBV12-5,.,ASGLVGGGREDTQY
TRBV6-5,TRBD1,ASSHRGRSTEAF
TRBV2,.,ASSPRDNQPQH
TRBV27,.,ASRPWRGGSNQPQH
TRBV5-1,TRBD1,ASSRAGTGGDGYT
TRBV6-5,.,ASSLGGDTEKLF
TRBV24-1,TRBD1,ATSDKKPGTGGFLYEQY
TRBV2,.,ASSAQPNSPLH
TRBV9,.,ASSPKGNTIY
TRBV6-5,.,ASIPRDGAYEQY
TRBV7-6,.,ASSLYFGGVNTEAF
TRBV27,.,ASRRRGGQPQH
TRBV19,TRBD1,ASSPTGGYYEQY
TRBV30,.,AWSLRGAGELF
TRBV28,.,ASSLEVEKLF
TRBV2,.,ASSILGGTGELF
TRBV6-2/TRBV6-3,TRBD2,ASSYSSGRRRVTQY
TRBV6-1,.,ASSDSNSLSYEQY
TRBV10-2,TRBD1,ASTPRRTGRVYNSPLH
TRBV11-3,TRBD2,ASSPAGGADTQY
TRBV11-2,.,ASSPLGGDHEQY